This T cell receptor (beta chain) was found in a study of STAT3 mutations in large granular lymphocyte leukemia. Study-wide results and caveats: Every T-cell large granular lymphocyte leukemia patient had at least one immunodominant TCR beta clonotype. All newly emerging clones after therapy were STAT3 wild type.

Concerning this clone: The antigen is undetermined.

Produced via immunoSEQ multiplex PCR; TCRdb's table is partial and in-frame only. Of approximately 15,000 clones listed, approximately 91% are singletons. The CDR3 contains 14 residues. The J segment lost 3 bases and the V segment lost 6 bases, leaving 3 bases of the junction unmatched. Germline V lookup: CDR1 MNHEY, CDR2 SVGAGI. Sample: peripheral blood mononuclear cells. This chain connects TRBV6-5 to TRBJ2-7, with 12 bases identical to TRBD2. The source of this sequence is a woman between 45 and 65 years old with T-cell large granular lymphocyte leukemia. Some clones in this sample may be carry-over from other donors' samples. CDR3 region: CASSLLAGGYEQYF. CDR3 sequence (DNA): TGTGCCAGCAGCCTACTAGCGGGGGGCTACGAGCAGTACTTC.